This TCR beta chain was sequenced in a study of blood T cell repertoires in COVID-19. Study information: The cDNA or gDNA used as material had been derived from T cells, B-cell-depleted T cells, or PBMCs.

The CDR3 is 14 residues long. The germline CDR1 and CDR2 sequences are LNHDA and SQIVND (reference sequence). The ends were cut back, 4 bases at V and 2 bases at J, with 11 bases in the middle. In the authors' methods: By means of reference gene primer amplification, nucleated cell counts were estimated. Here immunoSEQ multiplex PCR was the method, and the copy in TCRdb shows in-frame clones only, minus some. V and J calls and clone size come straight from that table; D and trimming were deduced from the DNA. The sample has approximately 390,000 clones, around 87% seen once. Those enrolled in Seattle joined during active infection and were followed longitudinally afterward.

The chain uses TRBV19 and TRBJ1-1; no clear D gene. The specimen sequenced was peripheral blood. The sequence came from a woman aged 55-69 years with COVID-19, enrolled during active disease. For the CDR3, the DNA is TGTGCCAGTAGTACCCTCGGAGACAACACTGAAGCTTTCTTT. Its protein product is CASSTLGDNTEAFF.